This is a list of T cell receptor beta chains from one sample in a study of shared clonotypes between healthy human individuals. Profiling relied on immunoSEQ multiplex PCR, and the TCRdb table lists in-frame clones only, not all of them. The repertoire includes 450,000 to 650,000 clones, around 77% of them detected once, and around 12% sits in the top ten. Sequencing was done on a sample of PBMCs. The receptors derive from a woman in her thirties or forties in good health. Some clones in this sample may be carry-over from other donors' samples. The CDR3 runs from the conserved cysteine through the conserved F or W. Fields, in order: clone size, D gene, V gene, J gene, CDR3 protein, CDR3 DNA. The D gene is left open where the match is weak. The size of a clone is reported for some rows only, either as once, few or many, or as a class for expanded clones.

>-|-|TRBV20-1|TRBJ2-1
CSASNEGLAFF
TGCAGTGCTAGTAATGAGGGTCTTGCGTTCTTC
>once|-|TRBV4-2|TRBJ2-3
CASSQDVAGDLPDTQYF
TGTGCCAGCAGCCAAGATGTGGCAGGGGATCTTCCAGATACGCAGTATTTT
>-|TRBD2|TRBV7-6|TRBJ2-1
CASTSSGSFFNEQFF
TGTGCCAGCACTTCAAGCGGGAGTTTTTTCAATGAGCAGTTCTTC
>once|-|TRBV9|TRBJ2-2
CASSVLGAGGELFF
TGTGCCAGCAGCGTACTGGGGGCGGGCGGGGAGCTGTTTTTT
>-|TRBD1|TRBV7-9|TRBJ2-6
CASSFWDSLFSGANVLTF
TGTGCCAGCAGCTTTTGGGACAGCCTTTTCTCTGGGGCCAACGTCCTGACTTTC
>many|-|TRBV11-1|TRBJ2-5
CASRPRAYQETQYF
TGTGCCAGCAGACCACGGGCCTACCAAGAGACCCAGTACTTC
>-|TRBD2|TRBV28|TRBJ2-3
CASSLIGLAGDRRGGDTQYF
TGTGCCAGCAGTTTAATCGGACTAGCGGGAGACCGCCGGGGCGGGGATACGCAGTATTTT
>-|-|TRBV28|TRBJ2-1
CASSLSGRNYNEQFF
TGTGCCAGCAGTTTATCAGGCAGGAATTACAATGAGCAGTTCTTC
>few|-|TRBV11-3|TRBJ2-2
CASRPGTGELFF
TGTGCCAGCAGACCAGGGACCGGGGAGCTGTTTTTT
>once|TRBD1|TRBV6-1|TRBJ2-1
CASSALAGGIYNEQFF
TGTGCCAGCAGTGCACTGGCAGGGGGCATCTACAATGAGCAGTTCTTC
>-|-|TRBV6-1|TRBJ2-7
CASSPGVRWYF
TGTGCCAGCAGTCCCGGAGTTAGGTGGTACTTC
>-|-|TRBV6-9|TRBJ1-4
CASSCPDGEKLFF
TGTGCCAGCAGTTGTCCGGACGGGGAAAAACTGTTTTTT
>-|-|TRBV11-2|TRBJ2-7
CASSSGRDTSYEQYF
TGTGCCAGCAGCTCGGGCCGGGACACCTCCTACGAGCAGTACTTC
>-|-|TRBV29-1|TRBJ2-7
CSVVIQSGHEQYF
TGCAGCGTTGTCATCCAGAGTGGCCACGAGCAGTACTTC
>-|TRBD2|TRBV28|TRBJ2-2
CASALLAGEVGELFF
TGTGCCAGCGCCCTACTAGCGGGAGAAGTCGGGGAGCTGTTTTTT
>-|TRBD1|TRBV15|TRBJ2-2
CATSDRDRGTGELFF
TGTGCCACCAGCGACCGGGACAGGGGCACCGGGGAGCTGTTTTTT
>-|-|TRBV27|TRBJ2-7
CATGIGGSLEQYF
TGTGCCACAGGGATTGGGGGGTCTCTCGAGCAGTACTTC
>few|TRBD2|TRBV29-1|TRBJ2-5
CSVGAGGEWETQYF
TGCAGCGTTGGGGCGGGAGGGGAGTGGGAGACCCAGTACTTC
>few|-|TRBV6-1|TRBJ2-7
CASSESPAVAGARYKQYF
TGTGCCAGCAGTGAATCTCCCGCTGTGGCGGGGGCCCGATACAAGCAGTACTTC
>once|-|TRBV27|TRBJ2-7
CASSPRTSSYEQYF
TGTGCCAGCAGTCCCAGGACCAGCTCCTACGAGCAGTACTTC
>-|-|TRBV6-4|TRBJ2-2
CASSDSSRGPGELFF
TGTGCCAGCAGTGACTCGAGCAGGGGCCCCGGGGAGCTGTTTTTT
>few|TRBD1|TRBV7-8|TRBJ2-7
CASSSKQGAGQYF
TGTGCCAGCAGCAGCAAACAGGGGGCTGGGCAGTACTTC
>-|-|TRBV14|TRBJ1-2
CASSAMGGYYGYTF
TGTGCCAGCAGCGCTATGGGGGGATACTATGGCTACACCTTC
>-|TRBD2|TRBV28|TRBJ2-3
CASKPSGRGEYF
TGTGCCAGCAAACCCAGCGGGAGGGGGGAGTATTTT
>-|TRBD2|TRBV18|TRBJ2-7
CASRGEGSYEQYF
TGTGCCAGCCGAGGGGAGGGATCCTACGAGCAGTACTTC
>few|TRBD2|TRBV7-3|TRBJ2-7
CASSLVRESEQYF
TGTGCCAGCAGCTTAGTGCGGGAGAGCGAGCAGTACTTC
>many|-|TRBV27|TRBJ1-1
CASSSRGLNTEAFF
TGTGCCAGCAGTAGCAGGGGCCTTAACACTGAAGCTTTCTTT
>-|-|TRBV9|TRBJ2-1
CASSPLGSPNEQFF
TGTGCCAGCAGCCCCCTGGGGAGTCCCAATGAGCAGTTCTTC
>-|-|TRBV7-8|TRBJ2-2
CASSLEQDSDTGELFF
TGTGCCAGCAGCTTAGAGCAGGACAGCGACACCGGGGAGCTGTTTTTT
>-|-|TRBV11-2|TRBJ2-2
CASSPFKEGGTGELFF
TGTGCCAGCAGCCCATTTAAGGAGGGGGGGACCGGGGAGCTGTTTTTT
>-|-|TRBV5-8|TRBJ2-7
CASSPGGGFPYEQYF
TGTGCCAGCAGCCCTGGAGGGGGGTTTCCCTACGAGCAGTACTTC
>-|TRBD1|TRBV6-6|TRBJ1-2
CASSSPGTGLFGYTF
TGTGCCAGCAGTTCCCCCGGGACAGGGTTGTTTGGCTACACCTTC
>-|-|TRBV11-2|TRBJ1-1
CASSLLGITEAFF
TGTGCCAGCAGCTTGTTGGGGATCACTGAAGCTTTCTTT
>-|-|TRBV5-1|TRBJ1-5
CASSILPQGANQPQHF
TGCGCCAGCAGTATTTTGCCACAGGGTGCGAATCAGCCCCAGCATTTT
>-|TRBD2|TRBV28|TRBJ2-1
CASSLWGAGGQDNEQFF
TGTGCCAGCAGTTTATGGGGAGCGGGAGGGCAGGACAATGAGCAGTTCTTC
>few|-|TRBV7-6|TRBJ1-4
CASSLGGASEKLFF
TGTGCCAGCAGCTTGGGTGGCGCGAGTGAAAAACTGTTTTTT
>-|-|TRBV27|TRBJ2-7
CASRTTATYEQYF
TGTGCCAGCCGGACGACGGCCACCTACGAGCAGTACTTC
>-|TRBD2|TRBV5-1|TRBJ2-5
CASSSGLGEHETQYF
TGCGCCAGCAGCTCGGGACTAGGTGAGCACGAGACCCAGTACTTC
>-|TRBD2|TRBV7-2|TRBJ2-1
CASRRALAKDNEQFF
TGTGCCAGCAGGCGAGCACTAGCGAAAGACAATGAGCAGTTCTTC
>once|-|TRBV5-1|TRBJ1-1
CASSLRVGKMNTEAFF
TGCGCCAGCAGCTTAAGGGTGGGTAAAATGAACACTGAAGCTTTCTTT
>-|TRBD2|TRBV10-2|TRBJ2-3
CASSEVGLAIIVDTQYF
TGCGCCAGCAGTGAGGTGGGACTAGCGATTATTGTGGATACGCAGTATTTT
>-|TRBD1|TRBV6-1|TRBJ1-4
CASTTGGREKLFF
TGTGCCAGCACGACAGGGGGAAGGGAAAAACTGTTTTTT
>-|-|TRBV6-5|TRBJ1-2
CASSSGGVDYGYTF
TGTGCCAGCAGTTCAGGAGGGGTAGACTATGGCTACACCTTC
>-|TRBD1|TRBV10-3|TRBJ1-2
CAIRPQGDYGYTF
TGTGCCATCAGACCACAGGGGGACTATGGCTACACCTTC
>-|TRBD2|TRBV7-2|TRBJ2-3
CASRVSGRAEDTQYF
TGTGCCAGTCGGGTTAGCGGGAGAGCCGAAGATACGCAGTATTTT
>-|-|TRBV25-1|TRBJ2-2
CASGGGGPLSGELFF
TGTGCCAGCGGAGGGGGAGGGCCTCTATCCGGGGAGCTGTTTTTT
>-|TRBD2|TRBV5-5|TRBJ2-7
CASSPGLASYEQYF
TGTGCCAGCAGCCCGGGACTAGCCTCCTACGAGCAGTACTTC